The rows below give T cell receptor beta chains drawn from one sample of a study of T cells in Graves' hyperthyroidism and ophthalmopathy. TCRdb re-called the multiplex PCR reads with MiXCR, one entry per CDR3 protein. The data show about 98,000 distinct CDR3 sequences, 35% to 50% seen once. The sample comprised peripheral blood or thyroid tissue (not recorded which). The receptors shown here come from a woman in her twenties or thirties with Graves' hyperthyroidism. Both conserved end residues are part of each CDR3. D genes are given only for firm matches. A row's size may be missing; if present it is once, few, many or a size class.

CDR3 protein: CASNDRGRETQYF
CDR3 DNA: TGTGCCAGCAACGACAGGGGGCGAGAGACCCAGTACTTC
J gene: TRBJ2-5
clone size: .
D gene: TRBD1
V gene: TRBV11-2

CDR3 protein: CASSFNPPDTQYF
CDR3 DNA: TGTGCCAGCAGTTTCAACCCCCCAGATACGCAGTATTTT
J gene: TRBJ2-3
clone size: many
D gene: .
V gene: TRBV12-3/TRBV12-4

CDR3 protein: CASRTGHTMTDTQYF
CDR3 DNA: TGTGCCAGCAGGACGGGACATACAATGACAGATACGCAGTATTTT
J gene: TRBJ2-3
clone size: many
D gene: .
V gene: TRBV6-6

CDR3 protein: CASSSNPGQGTYEQYF
CDR3 DNA: TGTGCCAGCAGTTCGAATCCGGGACAGGGGACCTACGAGCAGTACTTC
J gene: TRBJ2-7
clone size: many
D gene: TRBD1
V gene: TRBV6-5

CDR3 protein: CASSLGPEQYF
CDR3 DNA: TGTGCCAGCAGCTTAGGGCCAGAGCAGTACTTC
J gene: TRBJ2-7
clone size: .
D gene: .
V gene: TRBV7-2

CDR3 protein: CASSSVGQRTEAFF
CDR3 DNA: TGTGCCAGCAGCTCGGTAGGACAGCGGACTGAAGCTTTCTTT
J gene: TRBJ1-1
clone size: .
D gene: .
V gene: TRBV7-3

CDR3 protein: CASSSQGVGTEAFF
CDR3 DNA: TGTGCCAGCAGCTCCCAGGGGGTCGGCACTGAAGCTTTCTTT
J gene: TRBJ1-1
clone size: many
D gene: TRBD1
V gene: TRBV7-3

CDR3 protein: CASVPGQGSPAYEQYF
CDR3 DNA: TGTGCCAGCGTCCCGGGACAGGGGTCTCCTGCCTACGAGCAGTACTTC
J gene: TRBJ2-7
clone size: many
D gene: TRBD1
V gene: TRBV6-6

CDR3 protein: CASSSEGGGAYEQYF
CDR3 DNA: TGTGCCAGCAGCTCGGAGGGCGGGGGAGCGTACGAGCAGTACTTC
J gene: TRBJ2-7
clone size: .
D gene: TRBD2
V gene: TRBV7-3

CDR3 protein: CASSWGQEYSGANVLTF
CDR3 DNA: TGTGCCAGCAGCTGGGGACAGGAATACTCTGGGGCCAACGTCCTGACTTTC
J gene: TRBJ2-6
clone size: .
D gene: TRBD1
V gene: TRBV7-9

CDR3 protein: CASSETASRGPQHF
CDR3 DNA: TGTGCCAGCAGTGAAACGGCTTCAAGGGGGCCTCAGCATTTT
J gene: TRBJ1-5
clone size: many
D gene: TRBD1
V gene: TRBV25-1

CDR3 protein: CASSLSGNTGELFF
CDR3 DNA: TGTGCCAGCAGCTTAAGCGGGAACACCGGGGAGCTGTTTTTT
J gene: TRBJ2-2
clone size: many
D gene: .
V gene: TRBV11-2

CDR3 protein: CAAARAEANVLTF
CDR3 DNA: TGTGCCGCAGCCAGAGCTGAGGCCAACGTCCTGACTTTC
J gene: TRBJ2-6
clone size: .
D gene: .
V gene: TRBV10-3

CDR3 protein: CASSYSRTNEKLFF
CDR3 DNA: TGTGCCAGCAGTTACTCGCGGACTAATGAAAAACTGTTTTTT
J gene: TRBJ1-4
clone size: .
D gene: .
V gene: TRBV10-3

CDR3 protein: CAITSLSPLKRGELFF
CDR3 DNA: TGTGCCATCACCTCCCTCAGTCCGTTAAAGCGTGGGGAGCTGTTTTTT
J gene: TRBJ2-2
clone size: .
D gene: .
V gene: TRBV10-3

CDR3 protein: CASSEAQSSYNSPLHF
CDR3 DNA: TGTGCCAGCAGTGAAGCGCAGAGCTCCTATAATTCACCCCTCCACTTT
J gene: TRBJ1-6
clone size: .
D gene: .
V gene: TRBV2

CDR3 protein: CASSLEGTDTQYF
CDR3 DNA: TGTGCCAGCAGCTTGGAGGGGACAGATACGCAGTATTTT
J gene: TRBJ2-3
clone size: many
D gene: .
V gene: TRBV5-8

CDR3 protein: CSADRGYTGELCF
CDR3 DNA: TGCAGCGCTGATCGCGGGTACACCGGGGAGCTGTGTTTT
J gene: TRBJ2-2
clone size: .
D gene: .
V gene: TRBV29-1

CDR3 protein: CASRRTPDSYEQYF
CDR3 DNA: TGTGCCAGCAGGAGGACACCCGACTCCTACGAGCAGTACTTC
J gene: TRBJ2-7
clone size: many
D gene: .
V gene: TRBV5-6

CDR3 protein: CAISDDSTTLNSPLHF
CDR3 DNA: TGTGCCATCAGTGACGACAGCACTACGCTTAATTCACCCCTCCACTTT
J gene: TRBJ1-6
clone size: .
D gene: .
V gene: TRBV10-3

CDR3 protein: CASSGTTPSGNTIYF
CDR3 DNA: TGTGCCAGCAGTGGGACTACCCCCTCTGGAAACACCATATATTTT
J gene: TRBJ1-3
clone size: .
D gene: .
V gene: TRBV2

CDR3 protein: CASSQVDQRGQPQHF
CDR3 DNA: TGCGCCAGCAGCCAAGTCGACCAACGGGGTCAGCCCCAGCATTTT
J gene: TRBJ1-5
clone size: .
D gene: .
V gene: TRBV4-1

CDR3 protein: CASSPTFSLGKLFF
CDR3 DNA: TGTGCCAGCAGCCCAACCTTTTCTCTGGGGAAACTGTTTTTT
J gene: TRBJ1-4
clone size: many
D gene: .
V gene: TRBV7-9

CDR3 protein: CSARVQGGSTDTQYF
CDR3 DNA: TGCAGTGCTAGGGTACAGGGAGGAAGCACAGATACGCAGTATTTT
J gene: TRBJ2-3
clone size: .
D gene: .
V gene: TRBV20-1

CDR3 protein: CASSLGGNQPQYF
CDR3 DNA: TGTGCCAGCAGCTTGGGGGGAAATCAGCCCCAGTACTTC
J gene: TRBJ2-5
clone size: .
D gene: .
V gene: TRBV7-9

CDR3 protein: CSAPCGWECGRAVSTDTQYF
CDR3 DNA: TGCAGTGCCCCATGTGGGTGGGAATGCGGGAGGGCCGTTAGCACAGATACGCAGTATTTT
J gene: TRBJ2-3
clone size: many
D gene: TRBD2
V gene: TRBV20-1

CDR3 protein: CASSVGDTNSPLHF
CDR3 DNA: TGTGCCAGCAGCGTAGGGGACACTAATTCACCCCTCCACTTT
J gene: TRBJ1-6
clone size: .
D gene: .
V gene: TRBV9

CDR3 protein: CASSPRLAGGNTGEPFF
CDR3 DNA: TGTGCCAGCTCACCACGACTAGCGGGAGGGAATACCGGGGAGCCGTTTTTT
J gene: TRBJ2-2
clone size: .
D gene: TRBD2
V gene: TRBV18